Each of the 13 T cell receptor beta chains below was sequenced from the same sample in a study of T cells in Graves' hyperthyroidism and ophthalmopathy (dated by TCRdb to between 2017 and 2020). The library relied on multiplex PCR. The listed sequencing device is Illumina HiSeq 2000. Amplification of TCR beta CDR3 regions was carried out from RNA transcripts. A first-round RT-PCR of the TCR CDR3 used the HTBI primer set with the Qiagen OneStep RT-PCR kit. TCRdb cleaned the public reads at Q25 with fastp, built clones with MiXCR and kept in-frame beta chains. All rows with the same CDR3 protein become a single entry with the most common DNA and genes. The table for this sample lists almost 600,000 distinct CDR3 sequences; roughly 46% of them were counted only once. The ten top clones hold around 8% of the sample. What was sequenced was peripheral blood or thyroid tissue (not recorded which). The receptors shown here come from a woman under 30 with Graves' hyperthyroidism.

This clonotype was seen at least ten times. The genes are TRBV19 and TRBJ1-1, with 7 positions matching TRBD1. The trim removed 3 bases at V and 5 bases at J, leaving 3 bases unmatched. The CDR3 runs to 13 residues. Germline CDR1 LNHDA, CDR2 SQIVND (reference sequence). CDR3 in amino acids: CASSMTGRTEAFF. The DNA for the CDR3 is TGTGCCAGTAGTATGACAGGGAGGACTGAAGCTTTCTTT.

This clonotype was picked up many times. The gene calls are TRBV6-1 and TRBJ1-1; D gene uncertain. The length of the CDR3 is 15 residues. With 2 bases removed from V and 3 bases from J, the gap between germline ends came to 13 bases. Germline values: CDR1 MNHNS, CDR2 SASEGT. The CDR3 DNA reads as TGTGCCAGCAGTGAAACTGGAGGGTCCGACACTGAAGCTTTCTTT. Its protein product is CASSETGGSDTEAFF.

Note on this clonotype: Mismatch with germline at one junction end may stem from a read error. This sequence joins TRBV12-5 and TRBJ2-2; 8 nucleotides line up with TRBD2. The CDR3 spans 17 residues. Germline V gives CDR1 LGHNT, CDR2 FRNRAP. The CDR3 protein is CASGLVLRREDTGELLF. Here the CDR3 DNA reads TGTGCTAGTGGTTTGGTACTTAGGCGGGAGGACACCGGGGAGCTGCTTTTT.

The rearrangement links TRBV4-3 to TRBJ2-1, with D unresolved. With 0 bases removed from V and 4 bases from J, the gap between germline ends came to 7 bases. CDR1 and CDR2 from the germline V gene are LGHNA and YSLEER. This CDR3 comprises 14 residues. The CDR3 DNA reads as TGCGCCAGCAGCCAAGAGGGCAGTTACAATGAGCAGTTCTTC. Translated, it gives CASSQEGSYNEQFF.

The CDR3 region is CASSLELAGVGDEQYF. The CDR3 region has the DNA TGCGCCAGCAGCTTGGAGCTAGCGGGAGTCGGGGATGAGCAGTACTTC. The chain links TRBV5-1 to TRBJ2-7; 10 nucleotides match TRBD2. V lost 0 bases to trimming and J lost 7 bases; unmatched junction nucleotides: 10. Germline CDR1 SGHRS, CDR2 YFSETQ. The CDR3 has 16 residues.

In its sample, this clonotype was seen many times. The chain has TRBV5-1 and TRBJ2-7; maybe TRBD1 (5 bases). V was shortened by 4 bases and J by 4 bases, with 18 bases between the two germline ends. The germline gives CDR1 SGHRS, CDR2 YFSETQ. This CDR3 contains 15 residues. The CDR3 sequence: CASSQTATQGYEQYF. The CDR3 nucleotides read TGCGCCAGCAGCCAAACCGCGACTCAGGGTTACGAGCAGTACTTC.

This clonotype was picked up many times. V gene TRBV19 combines with J gene TRBJ2-7, with D uncertain. The length of the CDR3 is 13 residues. V was cut by 5 bases and J by 3 bases, with 11 bases left in between. Germline lookup yields CDR1 LNHDA and CDR2 SQIVND (reference sequence). The CDR3 is CASSFTRDYEQYF. The CDR3 DNA sequence: TGTGCCAGTAGTTTCACCCGCGACTACGAGCAGTACTTC.

About this clonotype: One junction end disagrees with the germline gene, perhaps due to a read error. V is TRBV19 and J is TRBJ2-1; perhaps TRBD2 as D (6 bases). This CDR3 region has 12 residues. From germline, CDR1 is LNHDA and CDR2 SQIVND (reference sequence). This CDR3 is CASSIQREVSLF. The CDR3 DNA reads as TGTGCCAGTAGTATTCAGAGGGAGGTCAGCCTCTTC.

The chain couples TRBV5-6 to TRBJ1-3; 8 nucleotides align to TRBD1. Trimming cost V 3 bases and J 2 bases; bases outside gene matches: 7. The CDR3 is 16 amino acids. The germline V gene has CDR1 SGHDT and CDR2 YYEEEE. CDR3 protein: CASSSGQGSAGNTIYF. CDR3 coding DNA: TGTGCCAGCAGCTCCGGACAGGGTAGTGCTGGAAACACCATATATTTT.

This clonotype was counted once. The chain uses TRBV10-3 and TRBJ1-3; 7 bases agree with TRBD1. Trimming cost V 5 bases and J 0 bases; bases outside gene matches: 4. The CDR3 has 15 amino acids. The germline V gene encodes CDR1 ENHRY and CDR2 SYGVKD. The CDR3: CAISSGTASGNTIYF. DNA for the CDR3: TGTGCCATCAGTTCCGGGACAGCCTCTGGAAACACCATATATTTT.

This sequence joins TRBV10-3 and TRBJ1-2; perhaps TRBD1 as D (5 bases). Between the trimmed V and J ends, which lost 2 bases and 3 bases, there was a span of 10 bases. CDR1 and CDR2 (germline): ENHRY, SYGVKD. The CDR3 spans 14 residues. In nucleotides, the CDR3 is TGTGCCATCAGTGAGGGGACGAATGACTATGGCTACACCTTC. It is translated as CAISEGTNDYGYTF.

This clonotype was detected many times. The rearrangement links TRBV15 to TRBJ2-3; D may be TRBD1 or TRBD2 (6 bases each). The CDR3 consists of 15 residues. Germline V gives CDR1 LNHNV, CDR2 YYDKDF (reference sequence). The germline V and J ends were trimmed by 6 bases and 6 bases, with 19 bases remaining between them. CDR3 protein: CATSQGGQLMDTQYF. The CDR3 nucleotides read TGTGCCACCAGTCAGGGAGGACAGCTGATGGATACGCAGTATTTT.

This clonotype has just a few counts. V usage is TRBV20-1 and J usage is TRBJ2-7, with 8 bases lining up with TRBD2. The J segment lost 4 bases and the V segment lost 2 bases, leaving 16 bases of the junction unmatched. The CDR3 sequence is 17 residues long. In germline, CDR1 is DFQATT, CDR2 SNEGSKA (reference sequence). The CDR3 nucleotides read TGCAGTGCTAGACCCGCCACCACTAGCGGAGGGGGGTACGAGCAGTACTTC. Protein: CSARPATTSGGGYEQYF.